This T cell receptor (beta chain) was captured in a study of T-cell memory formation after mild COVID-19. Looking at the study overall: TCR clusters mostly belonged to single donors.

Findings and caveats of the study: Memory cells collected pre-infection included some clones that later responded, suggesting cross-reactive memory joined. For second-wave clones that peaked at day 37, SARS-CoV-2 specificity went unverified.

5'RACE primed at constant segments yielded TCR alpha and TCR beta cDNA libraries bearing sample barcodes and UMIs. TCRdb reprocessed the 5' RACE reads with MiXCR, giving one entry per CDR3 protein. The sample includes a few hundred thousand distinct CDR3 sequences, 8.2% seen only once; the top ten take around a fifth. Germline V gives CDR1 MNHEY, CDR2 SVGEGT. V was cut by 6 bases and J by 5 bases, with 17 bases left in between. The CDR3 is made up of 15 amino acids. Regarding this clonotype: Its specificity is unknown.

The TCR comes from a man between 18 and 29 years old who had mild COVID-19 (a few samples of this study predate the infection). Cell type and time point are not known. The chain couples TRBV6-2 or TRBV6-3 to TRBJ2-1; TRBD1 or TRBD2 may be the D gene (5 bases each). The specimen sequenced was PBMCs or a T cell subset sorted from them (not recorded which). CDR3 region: CASSPPIGDDNEQFF. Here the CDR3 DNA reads TGTGCCAGCAGCCCCCCGATTGGGGACGACAATGAGCAGTTCTTC.